The rows below give T cell receptor beta chains drawn from one sample of a study of blood T cells in healthy people across ages. TCRdb called the 5' RACE reads again in MiXCR, with one record for every CDR3 protein. This repertoire shows approximately 760,000 distinct CDR3 sequences, roughly 25% found once; its top ten account for more than 7.5%. These data were also reused for a study on T cells of mothers and their children.

The specimen sequenced was blood. These TCRs come from a boy younger than 18 in good health. The CDR3 runs from the conserved cysteine through the conserved F or W. The D gene is left open where the match is weak. Clone size is not always given. Where it is, it says once, few, many or a class for expanded clones.

>-|TRBJ2-7|TRBV2|-
TGTGCCAGCAGTGATTTTAGTTTCGCCGAGCAGTACTTC
CASSDFSFAEQYF
>-|TRBJ2-7|TRBV7-7|TRBD2
TGTGCTAGCAGCTTAACCGATGGCGGGAGGGCCCAGAGCGAGCAGTACTTC
CASSLTDGGRAQSEQYF
>-|TRBJ1-4|TRBV11-2|-
TGTGCCAGCAGCTTAACGGGCGAGCAGTCTGAAAAACTGTTTTTT
CASSLTGEQSEKLFF
>many|TRBJ2-1|TRBV27|-
TGTGCCAGCAGTTTGGAGGAAGCGGCTAATGAGCAGTTCTTC
CASSLEEAANEQFF
>few|TRBJ2-1|TRBV12-3/TRBV12-4|TRBD2
TGTGCCAGCAGTTTGCGGGAGGGAGGGGATGAGCAGTTCTTC
CASSLREGGDEQFF
>many|TRBJ2-1|TRBV3-1|TRBD2
TGTGCCAGCAGCCCCAGCGGGAGAGGCTACAATGAGCAGTTCTTC
CASSPSGRGYNEQFF
>-|TRBJ2-1|TRBV12-3/TRBV12-4|-
TGTGCCAGCAGTTCCGACAGCAACGAGCACTACTTC
CASSSDSNEHYF
>-|TRBJ1-1|TRBV20-1|-
TGCAGTGCTAGCGTCGGCGACACTGAAGCTTTCTTT
CSASVGDTEAFF
>-|TRBJ2-5|TRBV7-2|TRBD2
TGTGCCAGCAGTTCGGACGGTCTAGCGGGGCAAGAGACCCAGTACTTC
CASSSDGLAGQETQYF
>-|TRBJ1-6|TRBV12-3/TRBV12-4|-
TGTGCCAGCAGTTTAGATTTTTCCGGTAGGAATTCACCCCTCCACTTT
CASSLDFSGRNSPLHF
>few|TRBJ1-4|TRBV15|-
TGTGCCACCAGCCCCCAGATAAATGAAAAACTGTTTTTT
CATSPQINEKLFF
>once|TRBJ2-1|TRBV12-3/TRBV12-4|-
TGTGCCAGCGGTTTAGCGGAAAGCTCCTACAATGAGCAGTTCTTC
CASGLAESSYNEQFF
>-|TRBJ1-1|TRBV6-5|-
TGTGCCAGCAGTCTTCATAGCCTGAACACTGAAGCTTTCTTT
CASSLHSLNTEAFF
>-|TRBJ2-1|TRBV12-5|-
TGTGCTAGCGCCTTAGACCCATCCTACAATGAGCAGTTCTTC
CASALDPSYNEQFF
>-|TRBJ1-1|TRBV3-1|-
TGTGCCAGCAGCCAAGACTCGGACAGAAACACTGAAGCTTTCTTT
CASSQDSDRNTEAFF
>few|TRBJ2-3|TRBV24-1|-
TGTGCCACCAGTGATAGCAACACAGATACGCAGTATTTT
CATSDSNTDTQYF
>many|TRBJ2-1|TRBV29-1|-
TGCAGCGTTGCTTATAATGAGCAGTTCTTC
CSVAYNEQFF
>few|TRBJ1-2|TRBV4-1|-
TGCGCCAGCAGCCAGCCAATACAGGGACCCTATGGCTACACCTTC
CASSQPIQGPYGYTF